The rows below give T cell receptor beta chains drawn from one sample of a study of T-cell memory formation after mild COVID-19. TCRdb re-called the 5' RACE reads with MiXCR, one entry per CDR3 protein. The sample holds over 350,000 distinct CDR3 sequences, roughly 24% seen once. The sample consisted of PBMCs or a T cell subset sorted from them (not recorded which). These receptors all come from an adult woman who had mild COVID-19 (a few samples of this study predate the infection). Cell type and time point are not known. CDR3s include the opening cysteine and the closing phenylalanine or tryptophan. Fields, in order: clone size, CDR3 length, V gene, D gene, J gene, CDR3 DNA, CDR3 protein. The D gene is left open where the match is weak. A clone size is listed for some rows: how often the clone was seen (once, few, many), or a class if it is expanded.

-,13,TRBV14,-,TRBJ1-1,TGTGCCAGCAGCCAAGACCTACCCACGAGAGCTTTCTTT,CASSQDLPTRAFF
few,14,TRBV12-3/TRBV12-4,TRBD1,TRBJ2-1,TGTGCCACCGCCCGGGACAGGGAAAGGAATGAGCAGTTCTTC,CATARDRERNEQFF
few,14,TRBV9,-,TRBJ1-5,TGTGCCAGCAGCGTAGAGGCCGACAATCAGCCCCAGCATTTT,CASSVEADNQPQHF
-,17,TRBV9,-,TRBJ2-1,TGTGCCAGCAGCGTAGAAGGAGCGTTCCTGAGAGGGAATGAGCAGTTCTTC,CASSVEGAFLRGNEQFF
-,14,TRBV24-1,-,TRBJ2-2,TGTGCCACCAGTGGAAACCCGAACACCGGGGAGCTGTTTTTT,CATSGNPNTGELFF
-,12,TRBV20-1,-,TRBJ1-5,TGCAGTGCAGAACAGGGAAATCAGCCCCAGCATTTT,CSAEQGNQPQHF
-,13,TRBV29-1,-,TRBJ2-3,TGCAGCGTTGGTAGGGGTCGCACAGATACGCAGTATTTT,CSVGRGRTDTQYF
-,13,TRBV30,TRBD1,TRBJ1-1,TGTGCCTGGAATGAGGGGGCTGGGACTGAAGCTTTCTTT,CAWNEGAGTEAFF
-,13,TRBV10-3,-,TRBJ2-1,TGTGCCATCAGTGAGTCGATTGGTTTTGAGCAGTTCTTC,CAISESIGFEQFF
many,15,TRBV7-8,TRBD2,TRBJ2-7,TGTGCCAGCAGCCTACGGACTAGCGGTTCCTACGAGCAGTACTTC,CASSLRTSGSYEQYF
few,14,TRBV24-1,-,TRBJ1-5,TGTGCCACCAGTGACAAGGGTCGACATCAGCCCCAGCATTTT,CATSDKGRHQPQHF
-,14,TRBV7-9,TRBD1,TRBJ1-1,TGTGCCAGCAGAGGAAACCGGGACAGCTCTGAAGCTTTCTTT,CASRGNRDSSEAFF
-,15,TRBV6-1,-,TRBJ2-2,TGTGCCAGCAGGCTGGAGGGAGCGAACACCGGGGAGCTGTTTTTT,CASRLEGANTGELFF
-,16,TRBV28,-,TRBJ2-2,TGTGCCAGCAGTTTAAGCGGGACAGGCGTACGAGGGGAGCTGTTTTTT,CASSLSGTGVRGELFF
few,15,TRBV4-1,-,TRBJ2-7,TGCGCCAGCAGCAGCGATACGGGGAGGACCTACGAGCAGTACTTC,CASSSDTGRTYEQYF
-,13,TRBV27,-,TRBJ1-4,TGTGCCTCCACCTCCCTAGGGGATGAAAAACTGTTTTTT,CASTSLGDEKLFF
-,13,TRBV11-3,-,TRBJ2-3,TGTGCCACCGGGTCCGGCGTCACAGATACGCAGTATTTT,CATGSGVTDTQYF
-,13,TRBV4-3,-,TRBJ2-7,TGCGCCAGCAGCCCCGCGAGGTCCTACGAGCAGTACTTC,CASSPARSYEQYF
few,14,TRBV29-1,TRBD1,TRBJ2-5,TGCAGCGGCAACCGGGACACAGGGGGTAGGACCCAGTACTTC,CSGNRDTGGRTQYF
-,13,TRBV9,-,TRBJ2-5,TGTGCCAGCAGCGCCGGCGGGCTAGAGACCCAGTACTTC,CASSAGGLETQYF
-,15,TRBV20-1,-,TRBJ2-7,TGCAGTGCTAGATCCCTACTGGGTAGCTCCTACGAGCAGTACTTC,CSARSLLGSSYEQYF
-,11,TRBV4-1,-,TRBJ1-2,TGCGCCAGCAGCCAAGGTGGTTACGACACCTTC,CASSQGGYDTF
few,14,TRBV29-1,TRBD2,TRBJ2-1,TGCAGCGCTGGACTAGCGGGGGTGGGCAATGAGCAGTTCTTC,CSAGLAGVGNEQFF
few,13,TRBV29-1,-,TRBJ2-7,TGCAGCGTTGAAGAGTGGAAGGGCTACGAGCAGTACTTC,CSVEEWKGYEQYF
few,13,TRBV7-6,-,TRBJ2-5,TGTGCCAGCAGCTTAGTATTCCGTGAGACCCAGTACTTC,CASSLVFRETQYF
-,16,TRBV29-1,TRBD2,TRBJ2-2,TGCAGCGTTGAAGGATCCGGGGGGGCCCGAACCGGGGAGCTGTTTTTT,CSVEGSGGARTGELFF
once,13,TRBV4-3,-,TRBJ1-1,TGCGCCTCTAGGGCGCTTGAGGGGGCTGAAGCTTTCTTT,CASRALEGAEAFF
few,16,TRBV7-2,TRBD2,TRBJ2-5,TGTGCCAGCAGCTTAGATAAGCGGGAGGGAGAAGAGACCCAGTACTTC,CASSLDKREGEETQYF
-,17,TRBV6-1,-,TRBJ1-5,TGTGCCAGCAGTGAATGGGAGGGGCTGACGGGCAATCAGCCCCAGCATTTT,CASSEWEGLTGNQPQHF
-,13,TRBV12-3/TRBV12-4,-,TRBJ1-2,TGTGCCAGCAGTTTACGACAGGACTATGGCTACACCTTC,CASSLRQDYGYTF
-,13,TRBV10-3,-,TRBJ1-1,TGTGCCATCAGGGGGGGGGTCCCCACTGAAGCTTTCTTT,CAIRGGVPTEAFF
few,16,TRBV19,-,TRBJ2-6,TGTGCCAGTAGTCAGGGGCCGGGCTCTGGGGCCAACGTCCTGACTTTC,CASSQGPGSGANVLTF
few,11,TRBV10-3,-,TRBJ2-3,TGTGCCATCAGTGAGACAGATACGCAGTATTTT,CAISETDTQYF
-,18,TRBV28,-,TRBJ1-5,TGTGCCAGCAGATGGCACCCCCGCGGGGCTGGGCCGAAGGAGCCCCAGCATTTT,CASRWHPRGAGPKEPQHF
few,15,TRBV9,TRBD2,TRBJ2-7,TGTGCCAGCAGCGTAAGTAGCGGGGAATCCTACGAGCAGTACTTC,CASSVSSGESYEQYF
few,15,TRBV5-1,-,TRBJ1-1,TGCGCCAGCAGCTTGGAAGGGGAGTTGGTCACTGAAGCTTTCTTT,CASSLEGELVTEAFF
-,14,TRBV7-7,-,TRBJ2-5,TGTGCTAGCAGCTTAGCCAGGGCGCGGGAGACCCAGTACTTC,CASSLARARETQYF
-,17,TRBV7-3,-,TRBJ2-2,TGTGCCAGCAGCTTGGACTCGGGACATATCTTCACCGGGGAGCTGTTTTTT,CASSLDSGHIFTGELFF
-,14,TRBV20-1,-,TRBJ2-3,TGCAGTGCTAGAGAGGGGGAGAATGGTGATACGCAGTATTTT,CSAREGENGDTQYF
-,14,TRBV7-8,-,TRBJ2-5,TGTGCCAGCAGCGCCCCGATGGGCCGAGAGACCCAGTACTTC,CASSAPMGRETQYF
-,13,TRBV6-5,-,TRBJ2-3,TGTGCCAGCAGTGAGTCCAGGGGAAATACGCAGTATTTT,CASSESRGNTQYF
few,13,TRBV12-3/TRBV12-4,-,TRBJ2-3,TGTGCCAGCAGTTTGGCAGGGAGGAATACGCAGTATTTT,CASSLAGRNTQYF